A selection of T cell receptor beta chains follows, all from one sample in a study of beta chain features in type 1 diabetes. Profiled with immunoSEQ multiplex PCR; TCRdb holds only in-frame clones, not every one. The repertoire holds hundreds of thousands of clones, with about 10% as singletons. The sample consisted of naive CD4+ T cells from blood. These TCRs come from a woman younger than 35 in good health. Each CDR3 is given with its conserved first and last residue. The D gene is left open where the match is weak. Clone size appears in some rows only: once, few, many, or a class for an expanded clone.

>NA|NA|TRBJ2-5|TRBV18
TGTGCCAGCTCACCGGGGAGAGAGACCCAGTACTTC
CASSPGRETQYF
>NA|NA|TRBJ1-5|TRBV7-2
TGTGCCAGCAGCTTGGCTTCCGGGATCAATCAGCCCCAGCATTTT
CASSLASGINQPQHF
>NA|NA|TRBJ1-2|TRBV7-9
TGTGCCAGCAGCACGGGATTATTTTATGGCTACACCTTC
CASSTGLFYGYTF
>NA|many|TRBJ2-3|TRBV15
TGTGCCACCAGCAGACACACAGATACGCAGTATTTT
CATSRHTDTQYF
>TRBD1|NA|TRBJ2-5|TRBV6-6
TGTGCCAGCAGTTACGGGACAGGGGAGCAAGAGACCCAGTACTTC
CASSYGTGEQETQYF
>TRBD1|few|TRBJ1-2|TRBV27
TGTGCCAGCAGTTCATACCACGGGACAGGCTATGGCTACACCTTC
CASSSYHGTGYGYTF
>NA|NA|TRBJ2-5|TRBV27
TGTGCCAGCAGTCCAGGGGGGGTTAGGACCCAGTACTTC
CASSPGGVRTQYF
>TRBD1|NA|TRBJ1-2|TRBV4-1
TGCGCCAGCAGCCAGGCCGGACAGGGGATCTATGGCTACACCTTC
CASSQAGQGIYGYTF
>TRBD2|NA|TRBJ2-1|TRBV11-1
TGTGCCAGCAGCTTTACTAGCGGGAGCGTTGAGCAGTTCTTC
CASSFTSGSVEQFF
>TRBD1|NA|TRBJ1-5|TRBV7-9
TGTGCCAGCAGCTTATCGTCCGCCCGGACAGGTTTCAATCAGCCCCAGCATTTT
CASSLSSARTGFNQPQHF
>TRBD1|few|TRBJ2-1|TRBV7-2
TGTGCCAGCAGCCCGAGACAGGGGGCAATTGAGCAGTTCTTC
CASSPRQGAIEQFF
>NA|NA|TRBJ2-2|TRBV16
TGTGCCAGCAGCCAATATCGAGCCGGGGAGCTGTTTTTT
CASSQYRAGELFF
>NA|few|TRBJ1-3|TRBV5-4
TGTGCCAGCAGCCCGGGGCGGAACACCATATATTTT
CASSPGRNTIYF
>NA|few|TRBJ2-1|TRBV9
TGTGCCAGCACCCAGGGTCCCTACAATGAGCAGTTCTTC
CASTQGPYNEQFF
>NA|few|TRBJ2-7|TRBV7-2
TGTGCCAGCAGCCCGGGGTTTATATCAGGGGAGCAGTACTTC
CASSPGFISGEQYF
>TRBD1|few|TRBJ1-1|TRBV6-1
TGTGCCAGCAGCCGGGACAGGGCGAACACTGAAGCTTTCTTT
CASSRDRANTEAFF
>TRBD1|many|TRBJ2-4|TRBV25-1
TGTGCCAGTTCGCCGCAAGGACAGGGAAAGGTGTACTTC
CASSPQGQGKVYF
>NA|few|TRBJ2-5|TRBV2
TGTGCCAGCGACAAGGAGTGGGAGACCCAGTACTTC
CASDKEWETQYF
>NA|few|TRBJ2-6|TRBV7-9
TGTGCCAGCAGCTACTGGGACGACCAGGCTGGGGCCAACGTCCTGACTTTC
CASSYWDDQAGANVLTF
>NA|NA|TRBJ2-2|TRBV9
TGTGCCAGCAGCGCGTACATCGGGGAGCTGTTTTTT
CASSAYIGELFF
>TRBD1|few|TRBJ2-6|TRBV7-9
TGTGCCAGCAGCTTGACAGGGGTCCACTCTGGGGCCAACGTCCTGACTTTC
CASSLTGVHSGANVLTF
>TRBD1|NA|TRBJ1-2|TRBV2
TGTGCCAGCAGTCTGGGACAGGGACCAAACTATGGCTACACCTTC
CASSLGQGPNYGYTF